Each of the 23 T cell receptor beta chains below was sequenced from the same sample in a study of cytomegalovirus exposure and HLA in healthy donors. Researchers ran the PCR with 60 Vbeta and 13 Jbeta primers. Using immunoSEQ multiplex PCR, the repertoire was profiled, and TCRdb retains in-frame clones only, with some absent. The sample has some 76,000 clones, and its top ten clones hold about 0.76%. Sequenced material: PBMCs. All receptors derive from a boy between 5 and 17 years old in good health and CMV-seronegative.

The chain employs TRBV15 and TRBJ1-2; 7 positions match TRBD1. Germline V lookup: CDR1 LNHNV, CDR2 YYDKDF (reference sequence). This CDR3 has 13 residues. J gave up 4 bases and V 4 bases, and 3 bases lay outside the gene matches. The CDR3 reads CATSTGQTYGYTF. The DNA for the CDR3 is TGTGCCACCAGCACGGGACAGACCTATGGCTACACCTTC.

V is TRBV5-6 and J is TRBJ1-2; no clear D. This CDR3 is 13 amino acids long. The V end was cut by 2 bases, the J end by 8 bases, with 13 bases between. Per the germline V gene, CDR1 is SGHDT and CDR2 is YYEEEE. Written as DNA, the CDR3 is TGTGCCAGCAGCTTTTGGTCGGAGTCGGGCTACACCTTC. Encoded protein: CASSFWSESGYTF.

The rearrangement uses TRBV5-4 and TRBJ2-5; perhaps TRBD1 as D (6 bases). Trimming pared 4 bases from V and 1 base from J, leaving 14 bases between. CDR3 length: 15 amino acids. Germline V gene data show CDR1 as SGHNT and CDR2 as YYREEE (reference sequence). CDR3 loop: CASSPYSDSQETQYF. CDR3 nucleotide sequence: TGTGCCAGCAGCCCCTATTCGGACAGCCAAGAGACCCAGTACTTC.

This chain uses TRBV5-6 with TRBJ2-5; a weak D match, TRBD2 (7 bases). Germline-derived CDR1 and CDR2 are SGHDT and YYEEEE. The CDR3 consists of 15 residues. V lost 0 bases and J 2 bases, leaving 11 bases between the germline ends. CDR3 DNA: TGTGCCAGCAGCTTGGAGGGGGGGATACAAGAGACCCAGTACTTC. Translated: CASSLEGGIQETQYF.

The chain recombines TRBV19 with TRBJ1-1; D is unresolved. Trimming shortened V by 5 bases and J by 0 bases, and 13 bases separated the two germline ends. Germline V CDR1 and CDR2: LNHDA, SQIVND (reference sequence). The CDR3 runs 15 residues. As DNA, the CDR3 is TGTGCCAGTAGTCCCCAGGCGGGCATGAACACTGAAGCTTTCTTT. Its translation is CASSPQAGMNTEAFF.

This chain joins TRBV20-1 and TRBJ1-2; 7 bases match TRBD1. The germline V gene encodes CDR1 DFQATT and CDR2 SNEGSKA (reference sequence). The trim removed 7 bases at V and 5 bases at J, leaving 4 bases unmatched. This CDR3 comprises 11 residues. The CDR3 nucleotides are TGCAGTGTGACAGGGATTTATGGCTACACCTTC. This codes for CSVTGIYGYTF.

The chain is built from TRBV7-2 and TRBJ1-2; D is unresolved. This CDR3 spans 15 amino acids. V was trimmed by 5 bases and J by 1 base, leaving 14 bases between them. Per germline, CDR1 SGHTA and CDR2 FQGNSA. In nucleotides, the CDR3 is TGTGCCAGCAGCCCGCTGACAATGCTTAACTATGGCTACACCTTC. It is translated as CASSPLTMLNYGYTF.

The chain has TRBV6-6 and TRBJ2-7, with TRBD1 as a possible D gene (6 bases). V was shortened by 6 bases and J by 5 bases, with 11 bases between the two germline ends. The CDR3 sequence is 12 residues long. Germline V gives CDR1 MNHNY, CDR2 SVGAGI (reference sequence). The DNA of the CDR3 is TGTGCCAGCAGCAGCAGGGGAAACGAGCAGTACTTC. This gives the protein CASSSRGNEQYF.

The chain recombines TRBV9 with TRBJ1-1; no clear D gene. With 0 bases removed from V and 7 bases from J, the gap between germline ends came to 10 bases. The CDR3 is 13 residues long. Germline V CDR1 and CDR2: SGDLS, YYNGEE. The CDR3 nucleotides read TGTGCCAGCAGCGTAGGGGCCAGCAATGAAGCTTTCTTT. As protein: CASSVGASNEAFF.

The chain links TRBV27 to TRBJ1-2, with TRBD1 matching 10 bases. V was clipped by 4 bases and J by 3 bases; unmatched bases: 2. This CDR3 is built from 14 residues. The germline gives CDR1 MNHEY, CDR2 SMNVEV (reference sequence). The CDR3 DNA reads TGTGCCAGCAGTTCCGGACAGGGGGACTATGGCTACACCTTC. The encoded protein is CASSSGQGDYGYTF.

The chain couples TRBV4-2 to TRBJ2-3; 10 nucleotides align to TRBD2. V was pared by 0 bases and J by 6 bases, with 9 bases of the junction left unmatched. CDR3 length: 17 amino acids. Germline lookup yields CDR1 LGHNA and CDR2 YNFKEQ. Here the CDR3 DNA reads TGTGCCAGCAGCCAAGAAAGCAGCGGGGGGGCCGGGGATACGCAGTATTTT. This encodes CASSQESSGGAGDTQYF.

The CDR3 is CAWSVQGFMEKLFF. DNA for the CDR3: TGTGCCTGGAGTGTGCAGGGGTTCATGGAAAAACTGTTTTTT. This chain uses TRBV30 with TRBJ1-4; the D gene is possibly TRBD1 (6 bases). The germline CDR1 and CDR2 sequences are GTSNPN and SVGIG (reference sequence). The CDR3 totals 14 residues. Trimming stripped 0 bases from V and 8 bases from J, with 13 bases between. The whole variable domain, filled in from reference TRBV30 and TRBJ1-4, reads SQTIHQWPATLVQPVGSPLSLECTVEGTSNPNLYWYRQAAGRGLQLLFYSVGIGQISSEVPQNLSASRPQDRQFILSSKKLLLSDSGFYLCAWSVQGFMEKLFFGSGTQLSVL.

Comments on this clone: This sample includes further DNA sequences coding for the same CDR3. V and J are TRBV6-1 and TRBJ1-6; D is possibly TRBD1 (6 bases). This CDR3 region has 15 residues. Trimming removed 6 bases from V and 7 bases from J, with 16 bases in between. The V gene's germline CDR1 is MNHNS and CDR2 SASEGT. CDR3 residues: CASSPNRVENSPLHF. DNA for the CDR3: TGTGCCAGCAGCCCTAACAGGGTGGAGAATTCACCCCTCCACTTT.

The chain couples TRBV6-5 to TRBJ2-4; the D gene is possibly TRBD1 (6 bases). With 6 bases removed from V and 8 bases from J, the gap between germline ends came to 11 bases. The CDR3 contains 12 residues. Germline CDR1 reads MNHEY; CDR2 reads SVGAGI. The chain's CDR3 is CASSSGQHIQYF. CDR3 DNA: TGTGCCAGCAGCTCCGGACAGCACATTCAGTACTTC.

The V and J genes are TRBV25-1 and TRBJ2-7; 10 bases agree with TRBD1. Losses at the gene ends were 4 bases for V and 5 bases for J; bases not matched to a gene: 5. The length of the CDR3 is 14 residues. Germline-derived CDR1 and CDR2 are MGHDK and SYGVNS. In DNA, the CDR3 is TGTGCCAGCAGTGCAGGGACAGGGGCTCACGAGCAGTACTTC. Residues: CASSAGTGAHEQYF.

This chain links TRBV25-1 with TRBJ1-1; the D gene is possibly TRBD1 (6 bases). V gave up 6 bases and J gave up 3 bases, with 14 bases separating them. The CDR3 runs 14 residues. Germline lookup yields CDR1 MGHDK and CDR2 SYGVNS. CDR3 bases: TGTGCCAGCAGGGAAACAGGGTTTGACACTGAAGCTTTCTTT. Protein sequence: CASRETGFDTEAFF.

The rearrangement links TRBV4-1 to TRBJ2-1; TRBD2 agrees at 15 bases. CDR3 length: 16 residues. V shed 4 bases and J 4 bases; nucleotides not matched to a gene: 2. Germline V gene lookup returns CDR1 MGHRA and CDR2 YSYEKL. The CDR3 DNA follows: TGCGCCAGCAGCCCCGGACTAGCGGGAGGGTACAATGAGCAGTTCTTC. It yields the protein CASSPGLAGGYNEQFF.

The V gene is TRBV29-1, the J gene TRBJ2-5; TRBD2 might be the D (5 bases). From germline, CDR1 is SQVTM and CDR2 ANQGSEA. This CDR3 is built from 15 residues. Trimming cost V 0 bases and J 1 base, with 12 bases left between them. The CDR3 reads CSVEDLGNSQETQYF. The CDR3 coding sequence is TGCAGCGTTGAAGATCTCGGGAACAGCCAAGAGACCCAGTACTTC. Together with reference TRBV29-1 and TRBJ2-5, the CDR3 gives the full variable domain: SAVISQKPSRDICQRGTSLTIQCQVDSQVTMMFWYRQQPGQSLTLIATANQGSEATYESGFVIDKFPISRPNLTFSTLTVSNMSPEDSSIYLCSVEDLGNSQETQYFGPGTRLLVL.

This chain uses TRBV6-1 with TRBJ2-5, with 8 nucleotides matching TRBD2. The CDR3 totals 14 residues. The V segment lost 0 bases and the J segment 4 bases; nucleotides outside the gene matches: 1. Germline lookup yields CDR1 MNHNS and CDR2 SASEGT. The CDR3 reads CASSEASGRETQYF. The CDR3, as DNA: TGTGCCAGCAGTGAAGCGAGCGGGAGAGAGACCCAGTACTTC.

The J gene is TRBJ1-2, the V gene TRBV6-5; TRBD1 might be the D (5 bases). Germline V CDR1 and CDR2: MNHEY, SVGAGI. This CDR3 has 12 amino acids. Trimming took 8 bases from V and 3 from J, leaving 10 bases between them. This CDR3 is CASRRGYYGYTF. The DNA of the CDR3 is TGTGCCAGCCGGCGGGGGTACTATGGCTACACCTTC.

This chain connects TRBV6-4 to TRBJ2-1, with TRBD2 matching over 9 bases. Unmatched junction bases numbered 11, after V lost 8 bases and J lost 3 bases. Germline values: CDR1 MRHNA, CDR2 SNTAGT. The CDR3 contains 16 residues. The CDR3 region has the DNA TGTGCCAGCTTCAATAGCGGGAGATTTAACTACAATGAGCAGTTCTTC. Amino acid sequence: CASFNSGRFNYNEQFF.

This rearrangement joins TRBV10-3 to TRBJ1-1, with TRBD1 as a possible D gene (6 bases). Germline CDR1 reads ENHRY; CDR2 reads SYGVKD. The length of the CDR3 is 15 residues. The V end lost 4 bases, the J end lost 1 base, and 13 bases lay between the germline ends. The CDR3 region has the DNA TGTGCCATCAGTGGAACAGGGAAAGGGAACACTGAAGCTTTCTTT. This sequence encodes CAISGTGKGNTEAFF.

For the CDR3, the DNA is TGTGCCAGCAGCCAAGCCTTTGGGGGGTACTCCTACGAGCAGTACTTC. Translation: CASSQAFGGYSYEQYF. The rearrangement uses TRBV14 and TRBJ2-7, with a possible D match to TRBD2 (6 bases). The CDR3 is 16 residues long. Trimming removed 1 base at V and 0 bases at J, with 13 bases between. Germline V gene data show CDR1 as SGHDN and CDR2 as FVKESK.